The 5 T cell receptor beta chains reported below all come from one sample, sequenced in a study of blood T cell repertoires in COVID-19. Libraries were prepared by immunoSEQ multiplex PCR; TCRdb keeps only in-frame clonotypes and omits some of them. The sample includes nearly 90,000 clones, approximately 88% of them seen just once. The sequenced material came from peripheral blood. The receptor source for this set is a man in his sixties with acute or convalescent COVID-19.

The V and J genes are TRBV11-3 and TRBJ2-7, with a tentative D call TRBD2 (7 bases). The ends were cut back, 5 bases at V and 7 bases at J, with 15 bases in the middle. The CDR3 runs to 13 residues. CDR1 is SGHNT and CDR2 is YENEEA in the germline V gene. The CDR3 loop reads CASSPAGAREQYF. The CDR3 DNA is TGTGCCAGCAGCCCGGCGGGGGCTCGTGAGCAGTACTTC.

The V call is TRBV19, the J call TRBJ2-1; TRBD2 agrees at 7 bases. V was pared by 1 base and J by 3 bases, with 3 bases of the junction left unmatched. The CDR3 sequence is 15 residues long. CDR1 is LNHDA, CDR2 SQIVND, per germline (reference sequence). The CDR3 nucleotides read TGTGCCAGTAGTATAGGCGGGGACTACTACAATGAGCAGTTCTTC. It is translated as CASSIGGDYYNEQFF. The full variable domain, with the rest looked up from reference TRBV19 and TRBJ2-1, is DGGITQSPKYLFRKEGQNVTLSCEQNLNHDAMYWYRQDPGQGLRLIYYSQIVNDFQKGDIAEGYSVSREKKESFPLTVTSAQKNPTAFYLCASSIGGDYYNEQFFGPGTRLTVL.

In DNA form, the CDR3 reads TGTGCCAGCGGGGCCGGGACAGGACCTTCCTACGAGCAGTACTTC. Translated, it gives CASGAGTGPSYEQYF. The chain couples TRBV27 to TRBJ2-7, with TRBD1 identical over 8 bases. The CDR3 totals 15 residues. Trimming took 8 bases from V and 1 from J; bases not matched to a gene: 10. Germline V CDR1 and CDR2: MNHEY, SMNVEV (reference sequence).

This clone was counted between two and nine times. DNA of the CDR3: TGTGCCAGCAGTTACGCGAAGGATAGACTAGCTCCCGAGCAGTACTTC. This translates into CASSYAKDRLAPEQYF. The V and J genes are TRBV6-2 or TRBV6-3 and TRBJ2-7, with 7 bases lining up with TRBD2. The CDR3 totals 16 residues. Germline values: CDR1 MNHEY, CDR2 SVGEGT. J lost 6 bases, V lost 2 bases, and 13 bases had no gene match.

CDR3 nucleotides: TGCGCCAGCAGCGGTCGGGGGGGCCGGGATACGCAGTATTTT. It specifies CASSGRGGRDTQYF. J is TRBJ2-3 and V is TRBV4-1, with 8 bases that match TRBD2. The V gene's germline CDR1 is MGHRA and CDR2 YSYEKL. With 5 bases clipped from V and 6 bases from J, the junction kept 7 bases outside the gene matches. The CDR3 has 14 amino acids.